Each of the 14 T cell receptor beta chains below was sequenced from the same sample in a study of T-cell reconstitution after alpha-beta-depleted transplantation in children. Unique molecular identifiers tagged the TCRbeta library. TCRdb reprocessed the PCR reads with MiXCR, giving one entry per CDR3 protein. The data hold 700,000 to 850,000 distinct CDR3 sequences, with about 15% observed a single time. The sample was PBMCs, mostly from graft donor cells, taken 360 days after TCRalphabeta/CD19-depleted stem cell transplant. The receptors originated from a male patient under 18 who had a stem cell transplant for acute lymphoblastic leukemia, so the T cells may come from the graft donor.

This clonotype appeared a few times. V and J are TRBV7-9 and TRBJ2-7; 7 bases map to TRBD1. Germline CDR1 is SEHNR and CDR2 is FQNEAQ (reference sequence). Losses at the gene ends were 5 bases for V and 2 bases for J; bases not matched to a gene: 12. This CDR3 has 16 amino acids. CDR3 coding DNA: TGTGCCAGCAGCCTCACCTCCAGACAGGGCCCCTACGAGCAGTACTTC. Its translation is CASSLTSRQGPYEQYF.

The chain has TRBV11-2 and TRBJ2-4; TRBD2 matches 10 bases. This CDR3 is built from 17 residues. Trimming took 6 bases from V and 0 from J; bases not matched to a gene: 8. Per the germline V gene, CDR1 is SGHAT and CDR2 is FQNNGV. The CDR3 sequence is CASRAPGLAIAKNIQYF. CDR3 DNA: TGTGCCAGCAGGGCTCCGGGACTAGCGATAGCCAAAAACATTCAGTACTTC.

The chain recombines TRBV9 with TRBJ2-5; TRBD1 matches at 10 bases. CDR1 and CDR2 from the germline V gene are SGDLS and YYNGEE. After removal of 6 bases from V and 4 bases from J, the junction contained 12 bases not matched to a gene. CDR3 length equals 16 residues. CDR3 amino acids: CASTPEDRGDGETQYF. DNA of the CDR3: TGTGCCAGCACACCGGAGGACAGGGGGGATGGAGAGACCCAGTACTTC. Full variable domain (rest looked up from reference TRBV9 and TRBJ2-5): DSGVTQTPKHLITATGQRVTLRCSPRSGDLSVYWYQQSLDQGLQFLIQYYNGEERAKGNILERFSAQQFPDLHSELNLSSLELGDSALYFCASTPEDRGDGETQYFGPGTRLLVL.

The rearrangement joins TRBV4-1 to TRBJ1-5; D gene ambiguous. V lost 4 bases and J 7 bases, leaving 11 bases between the germline ends. Germline V CDR1 and CDR2: MGHRA, YSYEKL. This CDR3 has 13 amino acids. CDR3 residues: CASSPAGEQPQHF. The CDR3 region has the DNA TGCGCCAGCAGCCCCGCGGGAGAACAGCCCCAGCATTTT.

Concerning this clonotype: A much more abundant neighbour one base away suggests this may be a read error. The chain has TRBV20-1 and TRBJ2-3; possibly TRBD2 for D (5 bases). The CDR3 has 16 amino acids. Germline V gene data show CDR1 as DFQATT and CDR2 as SNEGSKA (reference sequence). The V end lost 3 bases, the J end lost 4 bases, and 20 bases lay between the germline ends. The CDR3, as DNA: TGCAGTGCTAGGAATGCGTGGGAGAGTAGAGCAGATACGCAGTATTTT. This encodes CSARNAWESRADTQYF.

This clonotype was observed a handful of times. The rearrangement links TRBV24-1 to TRBJ2-7; no firm D call. CDR1 and CDR2 from the germline V gene are KGHDR and SFDVKD. This CDR3 has 13 residues. V was trimmed by 7 bases and J by 1 base, leaving 10 bases between them. CDR3 nucleotides: TGTGCCACCAGGGGCAATTTGTCCTACGAGCAGTACTTC. This translates into CATRGNLSYEQYF.

This chain uses TRBV12-5 with TRBJ2-7; perhaps TRBD2 as D (6 bases). Trimming cost V 5 bases and J 2 bases, with 16 bases left between them. The CDR3 totals 15 residues. Germline CDR1 LGHNT, CDR2 FRNRAP. The CDR3 protein is CASGTDGDWPYEQYF. CDR3 DNA: TGTGCTAGTGGTACCGATGGGGACTGGCCCTACGAGCAGTACTTC.

V usage is TRBV6-1 and J usage is TRBJ2-5; tentative D call: TRBD2 (9 bases). This CDR3 has 15 residues. V gave up 7 bases and J gave up 5 bases, with 20 bases separating them. Germline-derived CDR1 and CDR2 are MNHNS and SASEGT. CDR3 region: CASIGLAHRGETQYF. The CDR3 DNA is TGTGCCAGCATAGGACTAGCGCACAGGGGGGAGACCCAGTACTTC.

The rearrangement links TRBV20-1 to TRBJ1-5; a weak D match, TRBD1 (6 bases). V was clipped by 3 bases and J by 5 bases, with 14 bases between them. Germline V lookup: CDR1 DFQATT, CDR2 SNEGSKA (reference sequence). The length of the CDR3 is 14 residues. The CDR3 is CSASWGGSHQPQHF. As DNA, the CDR3 is TGCAGTGCTAGTTGGGGGGGCAGCCATCAGCCCCAGCATTTT.

This clonotype was seen a handful of times. V is TRBV12-3 or TRBV12-4 and J is TRBJ2-5; 7 positions match TRBD2. The ends lost 4 bases at V and 4 bases at J; junction bases unmatched: 6. This CDR3 contains 14 residues. Written as DNA, the CDR3 is TGTGCCAGCAGTTCCACCGGGACTATAGAGACCCAGTACTTC. The encoded protein is CASSSTGTIETQYF.

This clonotype was observed a few times. The V and J genes are TRBV24-1 and TRBJ2-2; D is unclear. The CDR3 spans 14 residues. V shed 5 bases and J shed 2 bases, with 8 bases lying between them. Per germline, CDR1 KGHDR and CDR2 SFDVKD. The CDR3 DNA sequence: TGTGCCACCAGTGGTGCAGCAAACACCGGGGAGCTGTTTTTT. Amino acids: CATSGAANTGELFF.

This clonotype was seen more than once but under ten times. V is TRBV20-1 and J is TRBJ2-7; 7 bases are shared with TRBD1. There are 16 residues in the CDR3. Losses at the gene ends were 2 bases for V and 0 bases for J; bases not matched to a gene: 10. In germline, CDR1 is DFQATT, CDR2 SNEGSKA (reference sequence). The CDR3 DNA is TGCAGTGCTAGAAGTACTAGGGGGCAGACCTCCTACGAGCAGTACTTC. Protein product: CSARSTRGQTSYEQYF.

The V gene is TRBV19, the J gene TRBJ1-1; a weak D match, TRBD1 (6 bases). The germline CDR1 and CDR2 sequences are LNHDA and SQIVND (reference sequence). V gave up 4 bases and J gave up 5 bases, with 14 bases separating them. The CDR3 consists of 14 residues. The CDR3 bases are TGTGCCAGTAGTAGTCCCCGGGGGCCGACTGAAGCTTTCTTT. Translating gives CASSSPRGPTEAFF.

Only a few counts were recorded for this clonotype. The chain joins TRBV27 to TRBJ1-5; D is unclear. CDR3 size: 16 residues. Looked up from germline, CDR1 is MNHEY and CDR2 is SMNVEV (reference sequence). Trimming pared 4 bases from V and 0 bases from J, leaving 13 bases between. In DNA, the CDR3 is TGTGCCAGCAGTTCCCTTGCGCGGGTTAGCAATCAGCCCCAGCATTTT. It codes for CASSSLARVSNQPQHF.